These 23 T cell receptor beta chains share one sample of origin, sequenced in a study of T-cell memory formation after mild COVID-19 (dated by TCRdb to the early 2020s). Libraries were prepared through 5' RACE. Sequencing was carried out with an Illumina NovaSeq 6000. TCRdb itself trimmed the public reads at Q25 with fastp, ran MiXCR and retained productive beta chains. Each CDR3 protein appears once, grouped with its most common genes and DNA. A total of 400,000 to 450,000 distinct CDR3 sequences appear in this sample, more than 15% of them only once. Together, the top ten hold approximately 21% of the sample. Source material: PBMCs or a T cell subset sorted from them (not recorded which). These receptors were taken from a man aged 18 to 35 who had mild COVID-19 (a few samples of this study predate the infection). The sample titles of this study are shuffled in the database, so cell type and time point are left out; the donor was told from shared clones.

This clonotype was found a few times. This sequence joins TRBV7-2 and TRBJ1-2; D not certain. With 4 bases removed from V and 4 bases from J, the gap between germline ends came to 13 bases. Germline-derived CDR1 and CDR2 are SGHTA and FQGNSA. The CDR3 has 14 residues. CDR3 in DNA: TGTGCCAGCAGCTCGGCCAGAAGCCTCTATGGCTACACCTTC. This gives the protein CASSSARSLYGYTF.

V usage is TRBV4-1 and J usage is TRBJ1-3, with 9 bases lining up with TRBD1. After removal of 4 bases from V and 2 bases from J, the junction contained 27 bases not matched to a gene. Germline V gene sequence: CDR1 MGHRA, CDR2 YSYEKL. The CDR3 consists of 23 residues. CDR3 nucleotide sequence: TGCGCCAGCAGCCTAAGAATTACCATTACCGGGACAGGGTATGCATCGGCTGGAAACACCATATATTTT. Encoded protein: CASSLRITITGTGYASAGNTIYF.

The CDR3 bases are TGTGCCAGCAGCGTAGTGGGGGTAGCCGAATACAATGAGCAGTTCTTC. Encoded protein: CASSVVGVAEYNEQFF. The rearrangement links TRBV9 to TRBJ2-1; D is perhaps TRBD1 or TRBD2 (5 bases each). The V gene lost 0 bases and the J gene lost 4 bases, with 14 bases spanning the gap. CDR1 and CDR2 from the germline V gene are SGDLS and YYNGEE. The CDR3 spans 16 residues.

The V and J genes are TRBV20-1 and TRBJ2-7; tentatively, D is TRBD1 (6 bases). V was trimmed by 0 bases and J by 2 bases, leaving 11 bases between them. This CDR3 is 14 amino acids long. Germline values: CDR1 DFQATT, CDR2 SNEGSKA (reference sequence). In DNA form, the CDR3 reads TGCAGTGCTAGAGAGAGAGGGGGTCCCTACGAGCAGTACTTC. Encoded protein: CSARERGGPYEQYF.

This clonotype was detected only a few times. The chain recombines TRBV10-3 with TRBJ2-7; D is ambiguous. Per germline, CDR1 ENHRY and CDR2 SYGVKD. The V end was cut by 7 bases, the J end by 2 bases, with 12 bases between. The CDR3 covers 13 residues. The chain's CDR3 is CAIKAPVAYEQYF. The CDR3 DNA follows: TGTGCCATCAAGGCCCCGGTGGCCTACGAGCAGTACTTC.

The sample holds a few counts of this clonotype. The J gene is TRBJ1-5, the V gene TRBV12-3 or TRBV12-4, with TRBD1 matching 9 bases. J gave up 0 bases and V 6 bases, and 18 bases lay outside the gene matches. The CDR3 length is 20 residues. DNA of the CDR3: TGTGCCAGCAGCACCTTAAGACCGGGACAGGGACGATATAGCAATCAGCCCCAGCATTTT. Translated, it gives CASSTLRPGQGRYSNQPQHF.

This clonotype turned up a few times. The rearrangement joins TRBV20-1 to TRBJ1-1, with a weak D call TRBD1 (5 bases). V was clipped by 6 bases and J by 1 base, with 6 bases between them. CDR1 DFQATT and CDR2 SNEGSKA come from the germline V gene (reference sequence). The CDR3 is 11 amino acids. The DNA for the CDR3 is TGCAGTGCCCAGGGGAACACTGAAGCTTTCTTT. Protein sequence: CSAQGNTEAFF.

J is TRBJ1-1 and V is TRBV5-5; D gene uncertain. Trimming shortened V by 0 bases and J by 3 bases, and 6 bases separated the two germline ends. Per the germline V gene, CDR1 is SGHKS and CDR2 is YYEKEE (reference sequence). The CDR3 is 13 residues long. The chain's CDR3 is CASSLVVDTEAFF. DNA of the CDR3: TGTGCCAGCAGCTTGGTGGTGGACACTGAAGCTTTCTTT.

This clonotype was observed a handful of times. V and J are TRBV10-3 and TRBJ2-2, with 10 bases lining up with TRBD1. The trim removed 2 bases at V and 9 bases at J, leaving 6 bases unmatched. Per germline, CDR1 ENHRY and CDR2 SYGVKD. There are 15 residues in the CDR3. CDR3 sequence (DNA): TGTGCCATCAGTGAGCGGGGACAGGGGCTCAGGGAGCTGTTTTTT. This translates into CAISERGQGLRELFF.

J is TRBJ2-1 and V is TRBV9, with 12 bases fitting TRBD2. The J segment lost 0 bases and the V segment lost 0 bases, leaving 4 bases of the junction unmatched. Germline V lookup: CDR1 SGDLS, CDR2 YYNGEE. This CDR3 is 18 amino acids long. The CDR3 nucleotides read TGTGCCAGCAGCGTAGGACTAGCGGGGGTGAACTCCTACAATGAGCAGTTCTTC. It yields the protein CASSVGLAGVNSYNEQFF.

This clonotype has a handful of counts. The chain combines TRBV5-1 with TRBJ1-1, with 11 bases that match TRBD1. J lost 0 bases, V lost 4 bases, and 8 bases had no gene match. The CDR3 runs 17 residues. Germline V gives CDR1 SGHRS, CDR2 YFSETQ. The DNA for the CDR3 is TGCGCCAGCAGCCGGACAGGGGGCGGCTACTTGAACACTGAAGCTTTCTTT. Its protein is CASSRTGGGYLNTEAFF. Drawing the rest from reference TRBV5-1 and TRBJ1-1, the complete variable domain is KAGVTQTPRYLIKTRGQQVTLSCSPISGHRSVSWYQQTPGQGLQFLFEYFSETQRNKGNFPGRFSGRQFSNSRSEMNVSTLELGDSALYLCASSRTGGGYLNTEAFFGQGTRLTVV.

This clonotype was found a few times. The chain joins TRBV7-9 to TRBJ2-1, with 7 bases aligning to TRBD2. The CDR3 runs to 18 residues. CDR1 and CDR2 from the germline V gene are SEHNR and FQNEAQ (reference sequence). With V trimmed by 5 bases and J by 2 bases, 15 bases remained unmatched. The CDR3 sequence: CASSLPGSGVFTYNEQFF. CDR3 nucleotide sequence: TGTGCCAGCAGCCTACCGGGCAGCGGGGTTTTTACCTACAATGAGCAGTTCTTC.

The V call is TRBV25-1, the J call TRBJ2-7; D remains ambiguous. This CDR3 region has 11 residues. The V end lost 6 bases, the J end lost 3 bases, and 6 bases lay between the germline ends. The germline V gene has CDR1 MGHDK and CDR2 SYGVNS. CDR3 in amino acids: CASRVNYEQYF. CDR3 DNA sequence: TGTGCCAGCAGGGTTAACTACGAGCAGTACTTC.

The V call is TRBV5-1, the J call TRBJ2-5; D tentatively fits TRBD1 or TRBD2 (6 bases each). The ends were cut back, 0 bases at V and 4 bases at J, with 13 bases in the middle. Germline lookup yields CDR1 SGHRS and CDR2 YFSETQ. The CDR3 loop spans 15 amino acids. The CDR3 sequence: CASSLVRGPGETQYF. The CDR3 DNA is TGCGCCAGCAGCTTGGTCCGGGGGCCGGGAGAGACCCAGTACTTC.

V and J are TRBV4-3 and TRBJ2-1; TRBD1 matches at 7 bases. Germline V CDR1 and CDR2: LGHNA, YSLEER. Trimming at V came to 0 bases and at J to 9 bases, leaving 14 bases not matched to a gene. The CDR3 is 17 amino acids. The CDR3 region has the DNA TGCGCCAGCAGCCAAGATTCACCGACAGGGCGAATAGGTGAGCAGTTCTTC. Protein product: CASSQDSPTGRIGEQFF.

Remarks on this clonotype: The DNA is left out, because the CDR3 cannot be placed on it with certainty; the CDR3 is given as TCRdb lists it. The V call is TRBV7-5, the J call TRBJ2-3; the DNA was not compared with TRBD1, the D call given in the table. TRBV7-5 is an annotated pseudogene. The CDR3 has 18 residues if both end residues are counted. CDR3: CISVPEAGHANRADTQYF.

J is TRBJ2-3 and V is TRBV7-9; TRBD1 aligns across 10 bases. The CDR3 contains 18 residues. Germline V gives CDR1 SEHNR, CDR2 FQNEAQ (reference sequence). Germline trimming cut 5 bases from V and 1 base from J; bases unmatched to any gene: 12. The CDR3 sequence is CASSPRGQGVSGTDTQYF. Written as DNA, the CDR3 is TGTGCCAGCAGCCCCCGAGGACAGGGGGTTTCGGGCACAGATACGCAGTATTTT.

This clonotype has just a few counts. V usage is TRBV14 and J usage is TRBJ2-3, with 8 bases lining up with TRBD2. The germline CDR1 and CDR2 sequences are SGHDN and FVKESK. This CDR3 spans 15 amino acids. The V gene end was trimmed by 1 base and the J gene end by 4 bases; junction bases not matched to a gene: 4. The CDR3, as DNA: TGTGCCAGCAGCCAAGTCACTAGCGGAGCAGATACGCAGTATTTT. It is translated as CASSQVTSGADTQYF.

The chain couples TRBV27 to TRBJ2-3, with unresolved D. Trimming left V 5 bases short and J 4 bases short, with 16 bases between. The germline V gene encodes CDR1 MNHEY and CDR2 SMNVEV (reference sequence). The CDR3 length is 15 residues. The CDR3 DNA reads as TGTGCCAGCAGTGCCTCACCTCCGATGTCAGATACGCAGTATTTT. This codes for CASSASPPMSDTQYF.

In this sample, this clonotype turned up a few times. The rearrangement uses TRBV6-1 and TRBJ1-2, with a tentative D call TRBD1 (5 bases). Between the trimmed V and J ends, which lost 10 bases and 5 bases, there was a span of 17 bases. The CDR3 spans 13 residues. The V gene's germline CDR1 is MNHNS and CDR2 SASEGT. CDR3 amino acids: CATSVAGLYGYTF. CDR3 coding DNA: TGTGCCACCTCGGTAGCGGGGCTATATGGCTACACCTTC.

This clonotype occurred a few times. This rearrangement joins TRBV20-1 to TRBJ2-7; D not certain. Germline CDR1 and CDR2: DFQATT and SNEGSKA (reference sequence). The V gene lost 0 bases and the J gene lost 2 bases, with 11 bases spanning the gap. CDR3 length equals 14 residues. The CDR3 DNA is TGCAGTGCTAGAGACCGGTTCCTGCCCTACGAGCAGTACTTC. This codes for CSARDRFLPYEQYF.

This clonotype occurred many times. The rearrangement links TRBV7-2 to TRBJ2-5; possible D gene TRBD1, 5 bases. V was cut by 6 bases and J by 2 bases, with 13 bases left in between. This CDR3 contains 14 residues. From germline, CDR1 is SGHTA and CDR2 FQGNSA. The CDR3, as DNA: TGTGCCAGCAGGTTCAAGGGGCCTCAAGAGACCCAGTACTTC. The encoded protein is CASRFKGPQETQYF.

V usage is TRBV24-1 and J usage is TRBJ2-2; 10 bases match TRBD1. The CDR3 extends over 17 amino acids. V lost 4 bases to trimming and J lost 4 bases; unmatched junction nucleotides: 8. The germline gives CDR1 KGHDR, CDR2 SFDVKD. The CDR3 here is CATSESGQGIFTGELFF. In DNA, the CDR3 is TGTGCCACCAGTGAGTCGGGACAGGGGATTTTCACCGGGGAGCTGTTTTTT.